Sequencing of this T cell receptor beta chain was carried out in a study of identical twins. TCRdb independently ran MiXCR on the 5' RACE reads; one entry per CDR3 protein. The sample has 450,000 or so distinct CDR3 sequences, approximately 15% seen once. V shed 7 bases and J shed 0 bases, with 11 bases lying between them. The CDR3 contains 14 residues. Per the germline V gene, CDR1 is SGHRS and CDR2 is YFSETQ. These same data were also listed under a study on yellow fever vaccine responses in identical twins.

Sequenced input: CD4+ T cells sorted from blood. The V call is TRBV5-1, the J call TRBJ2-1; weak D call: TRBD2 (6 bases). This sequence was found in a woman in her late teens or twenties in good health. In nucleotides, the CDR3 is TGCGCCAGCCATAGCGGAAGCTCCTACAATGAGCAGTTCTTC. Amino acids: CASHSGSSYNEQFF.